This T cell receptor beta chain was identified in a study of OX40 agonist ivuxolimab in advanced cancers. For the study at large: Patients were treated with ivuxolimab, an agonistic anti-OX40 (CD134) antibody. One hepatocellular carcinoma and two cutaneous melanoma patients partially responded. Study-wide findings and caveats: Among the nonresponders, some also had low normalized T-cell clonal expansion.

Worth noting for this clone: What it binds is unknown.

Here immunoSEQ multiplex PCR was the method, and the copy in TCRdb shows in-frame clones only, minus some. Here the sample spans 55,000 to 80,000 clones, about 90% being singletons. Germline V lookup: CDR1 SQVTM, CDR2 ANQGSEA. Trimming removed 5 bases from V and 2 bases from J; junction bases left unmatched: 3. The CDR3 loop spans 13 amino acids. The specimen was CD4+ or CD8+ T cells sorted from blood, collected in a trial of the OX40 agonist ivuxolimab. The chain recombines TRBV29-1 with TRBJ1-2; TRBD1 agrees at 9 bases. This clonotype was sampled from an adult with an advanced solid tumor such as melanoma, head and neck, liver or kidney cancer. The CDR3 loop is CSVPGQGNYGYTF. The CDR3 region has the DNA TGCAGCGTTCCCGGACAGGGGAACTATGGCTACACCTTC.